This is a list of T cell receptor beta chains from one sample in a study of CD4 and CD8 cells across lung adenocarcinoma regions. TCRdb re-derived calls from the PCR reads in MiXCR, one entry per CDR3 protein. Here the sample spans some 3,500 distinct CDR3 sequences, 55% to 70% being singletons. The source material was CD8+ T cells from the margin of a lung tumor. Receptor source: a female donor with lung adenocarcinoma. The CD4 and CD8 labels of this study may be unreliable. Each CDR3 is given with its conserved first and last residue. A D gene is named only where the DNA matches it firmly. Not every row has a clone size; where given, it reads once, few, many or a size class.

TRBD1 TRBJ1-5 TRBV10-1 medium-sized 14 CASSEWTGFQPQHF TGCGCCAGCAGTGAGTGGACAGGGTTTCAGCCCCAGCATTTT
- TRBJ1-2 TRBV1 - 12 CTRPRSEEHTSF TGCACCAGGCCACGATCGGAAGAGCACACGTCTTTC
- TRBJ1-4 TRBV28 few 15 CASIDTPFKNEKLFF TGTGCCAGCATCGACACCCCATTTAAAAATGAAAAACTGTTTTTT
- TRBJ1-2 TRBV6-1 large 15 CASSEGDGPAGGYTF TGTGCCAGCAGTGAAGGAGACGGTCCGGCGGGAGGCTACACCTTC
- TRBJ2-2 TRBV6-1 - 16 CASSGLEAENTGELFF TGTGCCAGCAGTGGCCTCGAGGCTGAGAACACAGGGGAGCTGTTTTTT
- TRBJ2-7 TRBV12-3/TRBV12-4 - 14 CASSLDSRTGEQYF TGTGCCAGCAGTTTAGATAGTCGGACGGGCGAGCAGTACTTC
- TRBJ1-2 TRBV6-5 - 13 CASSYGRQDGYTF TGTGCCAGCAGTTACGGAAGGCAGGATGGCTACACCTTC
TRBD2 TRBJ2-1 TRBV12-3/TRBV12-4 - 15 CASSTLGGVYNEQFF TGTGCCAGCAGCACTCTCGGGGGGGTTTACAATGAGCAGTTCTTC
TRBD2 TRBJ2-7 TRBV10-3 - 13 CATTSGGSYEQYF TGTGCCACAACTAGCGGGGGATCCTACGAGCAGTACTTC
- TRBJ2-1 TRBV12-3/TRBV12-4 few 15 CASSLRGDSHNEQFF TGTGCCAGCAGCCTACGGGGTGACAGCCACAATGAGCAGTTCTTC
- TRBJ1-4 TRBV27 - 13 CASRGNLREKLFF TGTGCCAGCAGGGGAAACTTGAGAGAAAAACTGTTTTTT
TRBD1 TRBJ2-5 TRBV11-1 - 15 CASSRTGGGQETQYF TGTGCCAGCAGCCGGACAGGGGGTGGCCAAGAGACCCAGTACTTC
TRBD1 TRBJ2-1 TRBV6-1 - 14 CASRRGTGGNEQFF TGTGCCAGCAGGAGAGGGACAGGGGGCAATGAGCAGTTCTTC
- TRBJ2-7 TRBV11-2 few 14 CASSLLGKPYEQYF TGTGCCAGCAGCTTACTCGGTAAACCCTACGAGCAGTACTTC
- TRBJ2-3 TRBV10-2 once 14 CASSGAGDPETQYF TGCGCCAGCAGCGGCGCCGGCGACCCAGAGACGCAGTATTTT
- TRBJ1-1 TRBV12-3/TRBV12-4 - 11 CASTENTEAFF TGTGCCAGCACCGAGAACACTGAAGCTTTCTTT
TRBD1 TRBJ2-5 TRBV4-1 - 15 CASSQERQGWETQYF TGCGCCAGCAGCCAAGAAAGACAGGGGTGGGAGACCCAGTACTTC
TRBD2 TRBJ2-1 TRBV6-1 medium-sized 16 CASRGPGGGAYNEQFF TGTGCCAGCAGGGGCCCTGGCGGGGGGGCCTACAATGAGCAGTTCTTC
TRBD1 TRBJ2-7 TRBV6-1 - 16 CASSRLPGQVSYEQYF TGTGCCAGCAGCCGCCTCCCGGGACAGGTCTCCTACGAGCAGTACTTC
TRBD1 TRBJ2-7 TRBV6-1 - 15 CASRIGGTDFYEQYF TGTGCCAGCAGAATAGGTGGGACAGACTTCTACGAGCAGTACTTC
TRBD2 TRBJ2-1 TRBV6-1 - 17 CASSRRAPGLADNEQFF TGTGCCAGCTCCCGCAGAGCCCCGGGACTAGCGGACAATGAGCAGTTCTTC
- TRBJ2-7 TRBV7-2 - 15 CASSLALGISYEQYF TGTGCCAGCAGCTTAGCATTGGGGATCTCCTACGAGCAGTACTTC
TRBD2 TRBJ2-1 TRBV4-2 - 19 CASSPSATSGRRGYNEQFF TGTGCCAGCAGCCCTTCAGCGACTAGCGGGAGAAGAGGGTACAATGAGCAGTTCTTC
TRBD2 TRBJ2-1 TRBV7-2 - 17 CASSVTPGLGIRVELFF TGTGCCAGCAGCGTCACACCGGGACTAGGCATTAGGGTGGAGCTGTTTTTC
- TRBJ2-5 TRBV7-2 - 11 CASRSAETQYF TGTGCCAGCAGGTCAGCGGAGACCCAGTACTTC
TRBD2 TRBJ2-3 TRBV6-1 few 15 CASTGTSGGSDTQYF TGTGCCAGTACCGGGACTAGCGGGGGGTCGGATACGCAGTATTTT
TRBD2 TRBJ2-3 TRBV4-1 few 16 CASSLSLAGGQDTQYF TGCGCCAGCAGCCTATCCTTAGCGGGGGGGCAAGATACGCAGTATTTT
- TRBJ1-2 TRBV12-3/TRBV12-4 - 14 CASSFRSDNYGYTF TGTGCCAGCAGTTTTCGGTCGGACAACTATGGCTACACCTTC
TRBD1 TRBJ1-2 TRBV6-1 - 14 CASRAGTGIHGYTF TGTGCCAGCAGAGCCGGGACAGGGATACACGGCTACACCTTC
TRBD2 TRBJ2-5 TRBV7-2 - 15 CASSLGSGRLETQYF TGTGCCAGCAGCTTAGGAAGCGGGAGGTTGGAGACCCAGTACTTC
TRBD1 TRBJ2-7 TRBV6-1 - 14 CASRTGTGNNEQYF TGTGCCAGCAGGACCGGGACAGGGAATAACGAGCAGTACTTC
TRBD1 TRBJ2-5 TRBV12-3/TRBV12-4 few 15 CASSPGTGGWETQYF TGTGCCAGCAGTCCCGGGACAGGGGGCTGGGAGACCCAGTACTTC